This T cell receptor beta chain was identified during a study of shared T cell receptors in the human thymus. V lost 2 bases and J lost 2; bases outside the gene matches: 4. Germline V lookup: CDR1 MNHNY, CDR2 SVGAGI (reference sequence). The CDR3 loop spans 15 amino acids. Produced via immunoSEQ multiplex PCR; TCRdb's table is partial and in-frame only. Of some 760,000 clones listed, approximately 85% are singletons. The data were also submitted as part of a second study, on human thymus T cells. That investigation notes: Healthy Finnish infants undergoing corrective surgery for congenital heart defects were the donors. Surgeons resected thymus tissue during corrective heart surgery. V and J genes seemed to be used with bias in thymic and blood repertoires. Overlap was high between thymic repertoires from unrelated individuals, as reported in related research.

The sequence was obtained from a girl less than two years old with a congenital heart defect. This chain joins TRBV6-6 and TRBJ2-7; 9 bases map to TRBD1. The source material was thymocytes. CDR3 amino acids: CASSYGDREPYEQYF. CDR3 DNA: TGTGCCAGCAGTTACGGGGACAGGGAACCCTACGAGCAGTACTTC.